The subject of this entry is one TCR beta chain. Its target is not known. This entry belongs to a study of shared clonotypes between healthy human individuals. All donors were Caucasian adults living in Nashville, Tennessee. Study observations and caveats: Only a few donors were included, so the genetic and exposure-history diversity represented was limited. Relative to memory subsets, naive subsets generally showed larger estimated richness. Relative to clonotypes present in all four donors, those not shared had lower generation probabilities.

Losses at the gene ends were 7 bases for V and 4 bases for J; bases not matched to a gene: 9. Germline V gene lookup returns CDR1 MDHEN and CDR2 SYDVKM. CDR3 length: 15 amino acids. The repertoire was sequenced with immunoSEQ multiplex PCR; TCRdb's copy has only in-frame clones and lacks some. The sample carries under 850,000 clones, approximately 77% recorded once. V usage is TRBV28 and J usage is TRBJ1-5; TRBD1 matches 8 bases. The clonotype comes from a woman in her 30s in good health. The sample taken for sequencing was memory CD4+ T cells sorted from blood. The sample's subset: CD45RA-negative fraction. The CDR3 DNA sequence: TGTGCCAGCAACAAACTGGACAGGGCAAATCAGCCCCAGCATTTT. Translation gives CASNKLDRANQPQHF.